The 28 T cell receptor beta chains below all came from one sample that was sequenced in a study of OX40 agonist ivuxolimab in advanced cancers. Profiled with immunoSEQ multiplex PCR; TCRdb holds only in-frame clones, not every one. The sample carries some 76,000 clones, roughly 80% recorded once. Here the sequenced sample was CD4+ or CD8+ T cells sorted from blood, taken in a trial of the OX40 agonist ivuxolimab. Source of these receptors: an adult with an advanced solid tumor such as melanoma, head and neck, liver or kidney cancer.

The rearrangement links TRBV6-1 to TRBJ2-5, with D unclear. The CDR3 loop spans 13 amino acids. The V end was cut by 1 base, the J end by 3 bases, with 6 bases between. In germline, CDR1 is MNHNS, CDR2 SASEGT. The CDR3 nucleotides read TGTGCCAGCAGTGAAGTGGGTGAAGAGACCCAGTACTTC. Its protein is CASSEVGEETQYF.

This chain joins TRBV5-6 and TRBJ1-2; TRBD1 aligns across 8 bases. The CDR3 loop spans 17 amino acids. Germline CDR1 SGHDT, CDR2 YYEEEE. Trimming removed 3 bases from V and 0 bases from J; junction bases left unmatched: 10. CDR3 sequence reads: CASSWRGQVNPNYGYTF. DNA for the CDR3: TGTGCCAGCAGCTGGAGGGGACAGGTTAATCCTAACTATGGCTACACCTTC.

The chain links TRBV5-1 to TRBJ1-1, with 8 nucleotides matching TRBD1. Germline CDR1 and CDR2: SGHRS and YFSETQ. V shed 3 bases, J shed 6 bases, and the junction held 10 bases outside the gene matches. The CDR3 length is 15 residues. CDR3 nucleotide sequence: TGCGCCAGCAGCTCCCCCGGACAGGGAAGATCTGAAGCTTTCTTT. Protein product: CASSSPGQGRSEAFF.

This sequence joins TRBV27 and TRBJ2-1; 14 bases line up with TRBD2. The CDR3 runs 15 residues. V shed 5 bases and J 7 bases; nucleotides not matched to a gene: 4. Per germline, CDR1 MNHEY and CDR2 SMNVEV (reference sequence). For the CDR3, the DNA is TGTGCCAGCAGTCTGGGGACTAGCGGGAGAAATGAGCAGTTCTTC. Translation gives CASSLGTSGRNEQFF.

J is TRBJ2-7 and V is TRBV30, with 7 bases matching TRBD2. CDR3 size: 12 residues. The ends lost 4 bases at V and 3 bases at J; junction bases unmatched: 3. Germline CDR1 is GTSNPN and CDR2 is SVGIG (reference sequence). The CDR3 region is CAWTSGSYEQYF. Here the CDR3 DNA reads TGTGCCTGGACTAGCGGAAGCTACGAGCAGTACTTC.

Here the CDR3 reads CASSLGTSGDNEQFF. CDR3 in DNA: TGTGCCAGCAGCCTTGGGACTAGCGGGGACAATGAGCAGTTCTTC. This chain joins TRBV4-2 and TRBJ2-1; 13 bases are shared with TRBD2. V dropped 4 bases and J dropped 5; count of bases not matched to a gene: 2. The CDR3 loop spans 15 amino acids. Germline CDR1 LGHNA, CDR2 YNFKEQ.

The rearrangement joins TRBV7-2 to TRBJ2-5; D is perhaps TRBD2 (6 bases). The V gene lost 4 bases and the J gene lost 5 bases, with 14 bases spanning the gap. Germline V gives CDR1 SGHTA, CDR2 FQGNSA. The CDR3 runs to 14 residues. The CDR3 reads CASSWRRVGETQYF. CDR3 DNA: TGTGCCAGCAGCTGGAGGAGGGTTGGGGAGACCCAGTACTTC.

The CDR3 DNA reads TGTGCCTGGCGAAAATCTGTAGGGGCGGGGGAGACCCAGTACTTC. Its translation is CAWRKSVGAGETQYF. The chain carries TRBV30 and TRBJ2-5; tentatively, D is TRBD2 (6 bases). Per the germline V gene, CDR1 is GTSNPN and CDR2 is SVGIG (reference sequence). The CDR3 contains 15 residues. The V end was cut by 5 bases, the J end by 5 bases, with 21 bases between.

This chain connects TRBV29-1 to TRBJ1-2; D not resolved. The germline CDR1 and CDR2 sequences are SQVTM and ANQGSEA. This CDR3 comprises 13 residues. V gave up 2 bases and J gave up 0 bases, with 7 bases separating them. CDR3 DNA: TGCAGCGTTGAACCATACGCTAACTATGGCTACACCTTC. This gives the protein CSVEPYANYGYTF.

The V gene is TRBV18, the J gene TRBJ1-1; TRBD1 is a possible D gene (6 bases). With 3 bases removed from V and 5 bases from J, the gap between germline ends came to 16 bases. This CDR3 contains 15 residues. CDR1 and CDR2 (germline): KGHSH, LQKENI. DNA of the CDR3: TGTGCCAGCTCACCTCTCCGGACAGAGGGGACTGAAGCTTTCTTT. This encodes CASSPLRTEGTEAFF.

The rearrangement links TRBV9 to TRBJ1-6; 8 nucleotides agree with TRBD1. Germline V gene sequence: CDR1 SGDLS, CDR2 YYNGEE. CDR3 length equals 14 residues. V lost 2 bases and J lost 7; bases outside the gene matches: 2. The CDR3 protein is CASSVRDRNSPLHF. The DNA of the CDR3 is TGTGCCAGCAGCGTCCGGGACAGGAATTCACCCCTCCACTTT.

The chain recombines TRBV29-1 with TRBJ2-5; no reliable D call. The V gene's germline CDR1 is SQVTM and CDR2 ANQGSEA. Trimming shortened V by 6 bases and J by 2 bases, and 10 bases separated the two germline ends. CDR3 length equals 12 residues. CDR3 loop: CSVTPIQETQYF. The CDR3 nucleotides are TGCAGCGTGACCCCCATTCAAGAGACCCAGTACTTC.

The V and J genes are TRBV28 and TRBJ1-1; D might be TRBD1 (5 bases). The CDR3 has 14 amino acids. Trimming took off 5 bases at V and 5 bases at J, with 15 bases between the two ends. Germline-derived CDR1 and CDR2 are MDHEN and SYDVKM. The DNA for the CDR3 is TGTGCCAGCAGTGGGGGAGGGTTGAGGACTGAAGCTTTCTTT. Translated, it gives CASSGGGLRTEAFF.

The rearrangement uses TRBV7-6 and TRBJ2-7, with D unclear. V was trimmed by 1 base and J by 2 bases, leaving 6 bases between them. The germline gives CDR1 SGHVS, CDR2 FNYEAQ. The CDR3 is 13 residues long. The CDR3 sequence is CASSLGRAYEQYF. The CDR3 coding sequence is TGTGCCAGCAGCTTAGGTAGGGCCTACGAGCAGTACTTC.

The V call is TRBV28, the J call TRBJ2-3; TRBD1 matches 9 bases. The CDR3 length is 17 residues. Looked up from germline, CDR1 is MDHEN and CDR2 is SYDVKM. V lost 6 bases to trimming and J lost 1 base; unmatched junction nucleotides: 11. The CDR3 region has the DNA TGTGCCAGCAGGAACCCACAGGGGGCAAGAGGCACAGATACGCAGTATTTT. It yields the protein CASRNPQGARGTDTQYF.

V and J are TRBV9 and TRBJ2-1, with a tentative D call TRBD2 (5 bases). The CDR3 length is 15 residues. Germline loops: CDR1 SGDLS, CDR2 YYNGEE. The V gene lost 5 bases and the J gene lost 7 bases, with 19 bases spanning the gap. CDR3 DNA sequence: TGTGCCAGCAGGCCGGCGGGCCAGTTTGGGAATGAGCAGTTCTTC. Encoded protein: CASRPAGQFGNEQFF.

In DNA, the CDR3 is TGTGCCAGCAGCTTAGGCCAGAGTTTGAGTGAAAAACTGTTTTTT. It is translated as CASSLGQSLSEKLFF. The V call is TRBV7-9, the J call TRBJ1-4; D gene ambiguous. This CDR3 has 15 amino acids. The V gene's germline CDR1 is SEHNR and CDR2 FQNEAQ (reference sequence). V was cut by 1 base and J by 7 bases, with 13 bases left in between. The whole variable domain, remainder taken from reference TRBV7-9 and TRBJ1-4, is DTGVSQNPRHKITKRGQNVTFRCDPISEHNRLYWYRQTLGQGPEFLTYFQNEAQLEKSRLLSDRFSAERPKGSFSTLEIQRTEQGDSAMYLCASSLGQSLSEKLFFGSGTQLSVL.

The V gene is TRBV14, the J gene TRBJ1-5; D remains ambiguous. V was trimmed by 5 bases and J by 3 bases, leaving 8 bases between them. The length of the CDR3 is 13 residues. Germline V lookup: CDR1 SGHDN, CDR2 FVKESK. The CDR3 here is CASSGSNNQPQHF. In DNA form, the CDR3 reads TGTGCCAGCAGCGGCAGCAACAATCAGCCCCAGCATTTT. The variable domain in full, with the rest retrieved from reference TRBV14 and TRBJ1-5, is EAGVTQFPSHSVIEKGQTVTLRCDPISGHDNLYWYRRVMGKEIKFLLHFVKESKQDESGMPNNRFLAERTGGTYSTLKVQPAELEDSGVYFCASSGSNNQPQHFGDGTRLSIL.

V is TRBV13 and J is TRBJ2-5, with 13 bases lining up with TRBD2. J was trimmed by 5 bases and V by 5 bases; bases with no gene match: 8. The CDR3 spans 16 residues. CDR1 and CDR2 (germline): PRHDT, FYEKMQ (reference sequence). The CDR3 loop is CASSTRTSGGVETQYF. The CDR3 nucleotides read TGTGCCAGCAGCACCCGGACTAGCGGGGGTGTGGAGACCCAGTACTTC.

The table lists this clone with a count of one. The rearrangement links TRBV19 to TRBJ2-7; D might be TRBD2 (6 bases). This CDR3 has 15 amino acids. CDR1 is LNHDA and CDR2 is SQIVND in the germline V gene (reference sequence). Trimming removed 1 base at V and 4 bases at J, with 14 bases between. The CDR3 coding sequence is TGTGCCAGTAGTATAGTGGCATATGGAGGGTACGAGCAGTACTTC. It encodes CASSIVAYGGYEQYF.

Only a few counts were recorded for this clone. This chain connects TRBV7-7 to TRBJ2-1; D is uncertain. Germline V gives CDR1 SSHAT, CDR2 FNYEAQ (reference sequence). The germline V and J ends were trimmed by 4 bases and 4 bases, with 14 bases remaining between them. The length of the CDR3 is 15 residues. CDR3 protein: CASSSNTAPYNEQFF. In DNA form, the CDR3 reads TGTGCCAGCAGCTCGAATACCGCTCCTTACAATGAGCAGTTCTTC.

This chain links TRBV27 with TRBJ1-6; a possible D gene is TRBD1 (5 bases). CDR1 MNHEY and CDR2 SMNVEV come from the germline V gene (reference sequence). V lost 6 bases and J 8 bases, leaving 11 bases between the germline ends. This CDR3 is 13 amino acids long. The CDR3, as DNA: TGTGCCAGCAGGGGGCCGGGCGATTCACCCCTCCACTTT. Amino acids: CASRGPGDSPLHF.

The chain combines TRBV5-1 with TRBJ1-4; D gene ambiguous. CDR3 length: 14 amino acids. The V gene lost 0 bases and the J gene lost 0 bases, with 3 bases spanning the gap. Germline V CDR1 and CDR2: SGHRS, YFSETQ. The CDR3: CASSLDATNEKLFF. The CDR3 DNA follows: TGCGCCAGCAGCTTGGATGCAACTAATGAAAAACTGTTTTTT.

This rearrangement joins TRBV10-3 to TRBJ2-1; perhaps TRBD1 as D (6 bases). Deletions cut 7 bases from V and 0 bases from J, with 16 bases between. Germline V lookup: CDR1 ENHRY, CDR2 SYGVKD. The CDR3 runs to 16 residues. In nucleotides, the CDR3 is TGTGCCATCACCAGAACCCAGGGGAGCTCCTACAATGAGCAGTTCTTC. Protein sequence: CAITRTQGSSYNEQFF.

The chain couples TRBV2 to TRBJ1-2; TRBD1 might be the D (6 bases). From germline, CDR1 is SNHLY and CDR2 FYNNEI. V lost 4 bases, J lost 8 bases, and 11 bases lay in between. The CDR3 is 12 amino acids. The CDR3 bases are TGTGCCAGCAGTGTCCAGGGGAACGGCTACACCTTC. It translates to CASSVQGNGYTF. The whole variable domain, remainder taken from reference TRBV2 and TRBJ1-2, is EPEVTQTPSHQVTQMGQEVILRCVPISNHLYFYWYRQILGQKVEFLVSFYNNEISEKSEIFDDQFSVERPDGSNFTLKIRSTKLEDSAMYFCASSVQGNGYTFGSGTRLTVV.

The rearrangement uses TRBV11-3 and TRBJ2-2, with D perhaps matching TRBD1 (5 bases). This CDR3 is 15 amino acids long. V shed 6 bases and J shed 6 bases, with 17 bases lying between them. CDR1 and CDR2 from the germline V gene are SGHNT and YENEEA. CDR3 loop: CASSRAGAASGELFF. Here the CDR3 DNA reads TGTGCCAGCAGTCGTGCTGGGGCAGCCTCCGGGGAGCTGTTTTTT.

The chain is built from TRBV10-3 and TRBJ1-1; D gene unclear. Trimming stripped 4 bases from V and 3 bases from J, with 9 bases between. Per the germline V gene, CDR1 is ENHRY and CDR2 is SYGVKD. There are 13 residues in the CDR3. DNA of the CDR3: TGTGCCATCAGTGTAGGTCGCCACACTGAAGCTTTCTTT. Its protein is CAISVGRHTEAFF.

This chain uses TRBV28 with TRBJ2-7; D remains unclear. Germline V gives CDR1 MDHEN, CDR2 SYDVKM. The CDR3 runs 14 residues. Trimming removed 2 bases from V and 3 bases from J, with 11 bases in between. CDR3: CASSLQGFSYEQYF. The CDR3 bases are TGTGCCAGCAGTTTACAAGGGTTTAGCTACGAGCAGTACTTC.